These 10 T cell receptor beta chains were all obtained from the same sample, sequenced in a study of blood T cells in healthy people across ages. A second PCR of 7 to 11 cycles used a sample-barcoded 5' primer and a J-beta primer mix. TCRdb processed the 5' RACE reads anew with MiXCR; each CDR3 protein has one entry. The table includes more than 1,000,000 distinct CDR3 sequences, almost 25% detected once. These same records also appear under a second study, on T cells of mothers and their children.

The sequenced sample was blood. The source of these receptors is a girl aged 2-9 years in good health.

The chain uses TRBV29-1 and TRBJ1-1, with a weak D call TRBD1 (5 bases). This CDR3 comprises 14 residues. CDR1 is SQVTM, CDR2 ANQGSEA, per germline. Trimming shortened V by 2 bases and J by 11 bases, and 21 bases separated the two germline ends. The CDR3 protein is CSVESWGAVDGAFF. The CDR3 DNA is TGCAGCGTTGAAAGTTGGGGCGCGGTTGATGGGGCTTTCTTT.

This clonotype showed up just a few times. The rearrangement links TRBV7-2 to TRBJ2-7; D gene unclear. The V gene's germline CDR1 is SGHTA and CDR2 FQGNSA. V was clipped by 2 bases and J by 0 bases, with 8 bases between them. CDR3 length: 14 amino acids. CDR3 DNA sequence: TGTGCCAGCAGCTTATTGGCAGACTCCTACGAGCAGTACTTC. This encodes CASSLLADSYEQYF.

This clonotype appeared a few times. The chain combines TRBV20-1 with TRBJ1-3; D not resolved. The CDR3 covers 14 residues. The V gene lost 1 base and the J gene lost 0 bases, with 7 bases spanning the gap. The germline CDR1 and CDR2 sequences are DFQATT and SNEGSKA (reference sequence). CDR3 nucleotides: TGCAGTGCTAGAGCAGGTTTCTCTGGAAACACCATATATTTT. The encoded protein is CSARAGFSGNTIYF.

The chain joins TRBV6-1 to TRBJ1-2; D call uncertain. Trimming removed 2 bases at V and 1 base at J, with 11 bases between. The CDR3 extends over 15 amino acids. Germline values: CDR1 MNHNS, CDR2 SASEGT. CDR3 sequence (DNA): TGTGCCAGCAGTGAACAGTCGTCATATAACTATGGCTACACCTTC. The encoded protein is CASSEQSSYNYGYTF.

V gene TRBV4-2 combines with J gene TRBJ2-2, with D possibly TRBD2 on 5 matching bases. Germline V lookup: CDR1 LGHNA, CDR2 YNFKEQ. The CDR3 has 17 residues. The V end lost 2 bases, the J end lost 0 bases, and 13 bases lay between the germline ends. In DNA, the CDR3 is TGTGCCAGCAGCCAAAACCGGGGAACTTCGAACACCGGGGAGCTGTTTTTT. Translating it yields CASSQNRGTSNTGELFF.

This clonotype was seen a few times. The J gene is TRBJ2-7, the V gene TRBV7-3; TRBD1 agrees at 8 bases. V dropped 4 bases and J dropped 7; count of bases not matched to a gene: 12. This CDR3 region has 15 residues. Germline CDR1 is SGHTA and CDR2 is FQGTGA. CDR3: CASSSPGGPDREQYF. The DNA for the CDR3 is TGTGCCAGCAGCTCCCCAGGGGGCCCCGATCGGGAGCAGTACTTC.

This clonotype came up a few times. V is TRBV5-1 and J is TRBJ2-2; either TRBD1 or TRBD2 may fit D (6 bases each). CDR1 is SGHRS, CDR2 YFSETQ, per germline. There are 15 residues in the CDR3. Trimming pared 6 bases from V and 0 bases from J, leaving 12 bases between. The CDR3 DNA reads TGCGCCAGCAATATCGGGGGCGCGAACACCGGGGAGCTGTTTTTT. Translated, it gives CASNIGGANTGELFF.

The chain has TRBV27 and TRBJ1-2; TRBD1 is a possible D gene (6 bases). Germline assignment: CDR1 MNHEY and CDR2 SMNVEV (reference sequence). The CDR3 is 17 residues long. V lost 1 base and J lost 7, with 22 bases in between. CDR3 protein: CASSLYLEPGGVSGYTF. CDR3 sequence (DNA): TGTGCCAGCAGTTTATATCTCGAACCGGGGGGCGTAAGTGGCTACACCTTC.

This clonotype has a handful of counts. This rearrangement joins TRBV6-1 to TRBJ2-1, with D possibly matching TRBD2 (5 bases). Germline loops: CDR1 MNHNS, CDR2 SASEGT. This CDR3 comprises 15 residues. Trimming pared 9 bases from V and 4 bases from J, leaving 19 bases between. As DNA, the CDR3 is TGTGCCAGAGGATCACTAGGGAGATCGTACAATGAGCAGTTCTTC. It specifies CARGSLGRSYNEQFF.

This rearrangement joins TRBV27 to TRBJ2-2, with 9 nucleotides matching TRBD1. Germline values: CDR1 MNHEY, CDR2 SMNVEV (reference sequence). The CDR3 length is 18 residues. The J segment lost 7 bases and the V segment lost 6 bases, leaving 18 bases of the junction unmatched. The CDR3 DNA reads as TGTGCCAGCAGCTTCTTGAAGGGGGACAGGGATAATATCGGGGAGCTGTTTTTT. This translates into CASSFLKGDRDNIGELFF.